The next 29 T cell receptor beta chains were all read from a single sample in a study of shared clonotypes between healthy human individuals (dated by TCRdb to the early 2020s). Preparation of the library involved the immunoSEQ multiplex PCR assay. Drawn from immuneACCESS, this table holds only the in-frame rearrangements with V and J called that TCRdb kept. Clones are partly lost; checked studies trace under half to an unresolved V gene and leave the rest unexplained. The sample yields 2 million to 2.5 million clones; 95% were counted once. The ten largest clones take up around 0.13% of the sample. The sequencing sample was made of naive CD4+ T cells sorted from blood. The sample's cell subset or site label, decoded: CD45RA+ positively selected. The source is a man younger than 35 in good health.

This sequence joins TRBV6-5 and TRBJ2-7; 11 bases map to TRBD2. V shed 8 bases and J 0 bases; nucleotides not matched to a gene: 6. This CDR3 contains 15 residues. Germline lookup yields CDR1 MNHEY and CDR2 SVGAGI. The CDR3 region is CASGLAGGSSYEQYF. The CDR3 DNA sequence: TGTGCCAGCGGGCTAGCGGGAGGTTCCTCCTACGAGCAGTACTTC.

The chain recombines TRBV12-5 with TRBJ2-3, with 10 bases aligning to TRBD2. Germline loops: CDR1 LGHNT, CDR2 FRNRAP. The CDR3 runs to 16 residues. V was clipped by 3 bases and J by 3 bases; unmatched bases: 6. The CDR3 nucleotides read TGTGCTAGTGGTTTAGGACTAGCGGAAACTACAGATACGCAGTATTTT. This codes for CASGLGLAETTDTQYF.

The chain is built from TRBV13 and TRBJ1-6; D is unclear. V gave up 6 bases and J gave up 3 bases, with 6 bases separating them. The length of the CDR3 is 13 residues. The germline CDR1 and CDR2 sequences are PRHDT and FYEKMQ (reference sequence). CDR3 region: CASSVGYNSPLHF. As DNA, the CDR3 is TGTGCCAGCAGTGTCGGCTATAATTCACCCCTCCACTTT.

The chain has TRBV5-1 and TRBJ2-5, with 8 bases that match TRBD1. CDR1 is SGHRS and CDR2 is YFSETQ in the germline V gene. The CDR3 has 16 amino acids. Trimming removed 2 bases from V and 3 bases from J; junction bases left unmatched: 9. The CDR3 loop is CASSFYSDRAEETQYF. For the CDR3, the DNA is TGCGCCAGCAGCTTCTACTCGGACAGGGCGGAAGAGACCCAGTACTTC.

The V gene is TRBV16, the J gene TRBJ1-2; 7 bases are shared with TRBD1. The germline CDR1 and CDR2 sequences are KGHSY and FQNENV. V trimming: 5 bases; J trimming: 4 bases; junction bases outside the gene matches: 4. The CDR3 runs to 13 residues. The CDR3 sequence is CASSENRGYGYTF. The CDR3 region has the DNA TGTGCCAGCAGCGAAAACAGGGGCTATGGCTACACCTTC. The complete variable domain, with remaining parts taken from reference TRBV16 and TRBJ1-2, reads GEEVAQTPKHLVRGEGQKAKLYCAPIKGHSYVFWYQQVLKNEFKFLISFQNENVFDETGMPKERFSAKCLPNSPCSLEIQATKLEDSAVYFCASSENRGYGYTFGSGTRLTVV.

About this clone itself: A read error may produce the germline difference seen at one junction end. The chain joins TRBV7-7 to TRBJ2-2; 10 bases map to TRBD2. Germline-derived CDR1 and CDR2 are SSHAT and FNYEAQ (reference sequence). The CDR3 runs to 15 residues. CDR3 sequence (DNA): TGTGCTAGCAGCTCAGCTAGCGGGAGAGACGGGGAGCTGTTTTTT. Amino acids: CASSSASGRDGELFF.

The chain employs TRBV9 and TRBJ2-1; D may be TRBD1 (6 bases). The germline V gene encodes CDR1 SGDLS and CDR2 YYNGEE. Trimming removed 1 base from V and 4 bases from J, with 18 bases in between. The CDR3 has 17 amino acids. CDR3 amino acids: CASSVWAQGNGYNEQFF. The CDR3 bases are TGTGCCAGCAGCGTATGGGCACAGGGTAATGGGTACAATGAGCAGTTCTTC.

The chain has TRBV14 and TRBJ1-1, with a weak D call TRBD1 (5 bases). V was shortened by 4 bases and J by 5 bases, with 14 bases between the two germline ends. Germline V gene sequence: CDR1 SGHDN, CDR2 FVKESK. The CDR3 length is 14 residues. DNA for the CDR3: TGTGCCAGCAGCCCAAGCGGGACCCTTACTGAAGCTTTCTTT. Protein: CASSPSGTLTEAFF. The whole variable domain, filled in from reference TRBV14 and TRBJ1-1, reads EAGVTQFPSHSVIEKGQTVTLRCDPISGHDNLYWYRRVMGKEIKFLLHFVKESKQDESGMPNNRFLAERTGGTYSTLKVQPAELEDSGVYFCASSPSGTLTEAFFGQGTRLTVV.

The CDR3 DNA reads TGTGCCAGCAGCTCTGGGTGGGTGGGGGATGAGCAGTTCTTC. Residues: CASSSGWVGDEQFF. The chain uses TRBV5-4 and TRBJ2-1; TRBD1 or TRBD2 may be the D gene (5 bases each). The CDR3 consists of 14 residues. Trimming left V 3 bases short and J 8 bases short, with 15 bases between. Germline loops: CDR1 SGHNT, CDR2 YYREEE (reference sequence).

The CDR3 protein is CASSPGTSEKKLYF. CDR3 DNA: TGTGCCAGCAGCCCCGGGACTAGCGAGAAAAAACTGTACTTC. V is TRBV7-2 and J is TRBJ2-5; 10 positions match TRBD2. This CDR3 has 14 residues. J lost 13 bases, V lost 5 bases, and 13 bases had no gene match. The germline V gene has CDR1 SGHTA and CDR2 FQGNSA.

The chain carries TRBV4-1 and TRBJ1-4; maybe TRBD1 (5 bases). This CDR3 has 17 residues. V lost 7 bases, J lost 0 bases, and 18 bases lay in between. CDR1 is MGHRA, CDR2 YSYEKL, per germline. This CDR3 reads CASTPQVGGTTNEKLFF. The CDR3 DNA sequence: TGCGCCAGCACCCCACAGGTTGGGGGGACAACTAATGAAAAACTGTTTTTT.

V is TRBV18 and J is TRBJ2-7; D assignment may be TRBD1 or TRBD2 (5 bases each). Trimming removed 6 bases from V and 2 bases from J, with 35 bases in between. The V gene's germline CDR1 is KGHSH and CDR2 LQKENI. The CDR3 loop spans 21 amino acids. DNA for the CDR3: TGTGCCAGCTCCCCGGACCACGATTGGGGACGGAAATACTCTTGGACCTACGAGCAGTACTTC. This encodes CASSPDHDWGRKYSWTYEQYF.

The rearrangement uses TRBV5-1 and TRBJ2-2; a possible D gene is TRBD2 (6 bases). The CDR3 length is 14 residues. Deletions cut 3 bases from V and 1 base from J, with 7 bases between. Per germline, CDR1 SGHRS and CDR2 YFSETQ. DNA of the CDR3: TGCGCCAGCAGCTGGGGGGAGAACACCGGGGAGCTGTTTTTT. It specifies CASSWGENTGELFF.

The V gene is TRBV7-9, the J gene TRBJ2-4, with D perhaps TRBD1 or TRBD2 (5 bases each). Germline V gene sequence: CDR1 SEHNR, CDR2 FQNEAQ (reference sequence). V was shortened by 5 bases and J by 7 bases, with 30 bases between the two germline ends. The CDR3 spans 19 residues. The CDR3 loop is CASSRNAGLSERRMNIQYF. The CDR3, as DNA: TGTGCCAGCAGCCGAAACGCAGGGTTATCCGAGCGGAGGATGAACATTCAGTACTTC.

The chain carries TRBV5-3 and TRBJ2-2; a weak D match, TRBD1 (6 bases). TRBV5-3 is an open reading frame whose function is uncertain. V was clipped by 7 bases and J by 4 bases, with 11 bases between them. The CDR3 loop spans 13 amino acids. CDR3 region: CARQGPFTGELFF. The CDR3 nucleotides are TGTGCCAGACAGGGGCCCTTCACCGGGGAGCTGTTTTTT.

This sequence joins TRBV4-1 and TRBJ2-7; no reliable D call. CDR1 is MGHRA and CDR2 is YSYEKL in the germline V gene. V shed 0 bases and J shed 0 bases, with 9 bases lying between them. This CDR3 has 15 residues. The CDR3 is CASSQDARSSYEQYF. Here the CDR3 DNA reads TGCGCCAGCAGCCAAGATGCCCGGAGCTCCTACGAGCAGTACTTC.

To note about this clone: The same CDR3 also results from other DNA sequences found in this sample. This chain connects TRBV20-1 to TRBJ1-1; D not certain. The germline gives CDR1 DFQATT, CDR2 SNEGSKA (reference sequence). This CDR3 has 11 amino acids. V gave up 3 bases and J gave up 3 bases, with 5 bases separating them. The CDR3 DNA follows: TGCAGTGCTAGTTCAGACACTGAAGCTTTCTTT. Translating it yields CSASSDTEAFF.

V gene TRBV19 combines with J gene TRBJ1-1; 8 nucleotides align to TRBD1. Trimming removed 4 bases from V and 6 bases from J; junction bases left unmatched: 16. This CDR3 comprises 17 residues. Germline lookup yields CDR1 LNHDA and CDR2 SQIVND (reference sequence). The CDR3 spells CASSRAIAGGAIAEAFF. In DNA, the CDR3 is TGTGCCAGTAGTAGGGCCATCGCAGGGGGCGCGATCGCTGAAGCTTTCTTT. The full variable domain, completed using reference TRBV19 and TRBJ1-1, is DGGITQSPKYLFRKEGQNVTLSCEQNLNHDAMYWYRQDPGQGLRLIYYSQIVNDFQKGDIAEGYSVSREKKESFPLTVTSAQKNPTAFYLCASSRAIAGGAIAEAFFGQGTRLTVV.

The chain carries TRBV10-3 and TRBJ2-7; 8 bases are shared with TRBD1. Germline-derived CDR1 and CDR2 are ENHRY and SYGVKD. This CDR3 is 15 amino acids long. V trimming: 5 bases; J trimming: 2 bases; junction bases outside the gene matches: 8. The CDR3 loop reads CAISNSGGGTYEQYF. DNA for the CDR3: TGTGCCATCAGTAACTCAGGGGGCGGCACCTACGAGCAGTACTTC.

The CDR3 loop reads CASIEGQINYGYTF. CDR3 DNA: TGTGCCAGCATCGAGGGACAGATTAACTATGGCTACACCTTC. This chain links TRBV28 with TRBJ1-2; 7 bases match TRBD1. The V gene end was trimmed by 7 bases and the J gene end by 1 base; junction bases not matched to a gene: 6. This CDR3 has 14 amino acids. From germline, CDR1 is MDHEN and CDR2 SYDVKM.

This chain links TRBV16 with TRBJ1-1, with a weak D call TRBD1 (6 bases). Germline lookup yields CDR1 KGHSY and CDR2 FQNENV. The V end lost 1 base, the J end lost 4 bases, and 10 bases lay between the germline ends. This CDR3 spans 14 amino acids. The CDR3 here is CASSQWGAPTEAFF. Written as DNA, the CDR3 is TGTGCCAGCAGCCAATGGGGGGCGCCCACTGAAGCTTTCTTT.

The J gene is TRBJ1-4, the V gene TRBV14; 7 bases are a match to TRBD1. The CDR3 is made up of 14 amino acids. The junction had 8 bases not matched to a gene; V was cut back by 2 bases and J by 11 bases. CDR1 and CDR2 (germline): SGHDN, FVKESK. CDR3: CASSQTGVTSKLFF. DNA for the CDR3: TGTGCCAGCAGCCAAACAGGGGTCACCTCCAAACTGTTTTTT.

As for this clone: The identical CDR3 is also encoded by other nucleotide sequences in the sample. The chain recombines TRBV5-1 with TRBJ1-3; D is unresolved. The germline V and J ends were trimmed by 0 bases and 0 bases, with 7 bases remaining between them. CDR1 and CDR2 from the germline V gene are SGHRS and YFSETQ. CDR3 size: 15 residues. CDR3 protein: CASSLASGSGNTIYF. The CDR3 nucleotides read TGCGCCAGCAGCTTGGCATCGGGCTCTGGAAACACCATATATTTT.

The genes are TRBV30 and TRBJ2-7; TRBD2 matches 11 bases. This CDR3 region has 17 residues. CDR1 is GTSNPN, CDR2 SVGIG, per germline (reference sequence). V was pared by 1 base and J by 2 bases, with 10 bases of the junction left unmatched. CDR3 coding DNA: TGTGCCTGGAGTGCGTCCCGAACTAGCGGGGGCACCTACGAGCAGTACTTC. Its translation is CAWSASRTSGGTYEQYF.

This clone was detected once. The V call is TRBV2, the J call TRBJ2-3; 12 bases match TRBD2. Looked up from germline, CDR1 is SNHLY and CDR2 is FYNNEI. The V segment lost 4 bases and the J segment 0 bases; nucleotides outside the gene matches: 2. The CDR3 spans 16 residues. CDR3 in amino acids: CASSGGTSGSTDTQYF. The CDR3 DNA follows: TGTGCCAGCAGTGGTGGGACTAGCGGGAGCACAGATACGCAGTATTTT.

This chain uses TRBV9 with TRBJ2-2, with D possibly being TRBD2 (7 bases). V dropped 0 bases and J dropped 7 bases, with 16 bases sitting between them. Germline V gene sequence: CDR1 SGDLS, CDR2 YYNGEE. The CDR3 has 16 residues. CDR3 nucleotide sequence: TGTGCCAGCAGCGTAGGTGCGGGGGCTCCCAGCGGGGAGCTGTTTTTT. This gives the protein CASSVGAGAPSGELFF.

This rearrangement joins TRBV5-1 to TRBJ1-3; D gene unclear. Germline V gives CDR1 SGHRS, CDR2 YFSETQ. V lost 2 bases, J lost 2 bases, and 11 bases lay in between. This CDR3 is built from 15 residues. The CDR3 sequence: CASSLGPEPGNTIYF. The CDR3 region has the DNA TGCGCCAGCAGCTTAGGGCCCGAACCTGGAAACACCATATATTTT. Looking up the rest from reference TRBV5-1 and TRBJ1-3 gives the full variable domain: KAGVTQTPRYLIKTRGQQVTLSCSPISGHRSVSWYQQTPGQGLQFLFEYFSETQRNKGNFPGRFSGRQFSNSRSEMNVSTLELGDSALYLCASSLGPEPGNTIYFGEGSWLTVV.

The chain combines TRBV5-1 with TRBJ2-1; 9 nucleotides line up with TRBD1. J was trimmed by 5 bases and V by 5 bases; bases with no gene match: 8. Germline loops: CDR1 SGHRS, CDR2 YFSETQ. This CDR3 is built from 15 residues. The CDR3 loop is CASSPGTGNNNEQFF. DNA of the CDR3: TGCGCCAGCAGTCCCGGGACAGGGAACAACAATGAGCAGTTCTTC.

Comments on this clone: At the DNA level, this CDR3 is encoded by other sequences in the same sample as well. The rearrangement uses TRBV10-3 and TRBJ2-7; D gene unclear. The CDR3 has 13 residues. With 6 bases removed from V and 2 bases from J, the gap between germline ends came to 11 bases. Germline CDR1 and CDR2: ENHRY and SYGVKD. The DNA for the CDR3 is TGTGCCATCAGCCCAGGTGGTACCTACGAGCAGTACTTC. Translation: CAISPGGTYEQYF.